Listed here are 3 T cell receptor beta chains from one sample, sequenced in a study of T cell responses to AZD1222 COVID-19 vaccine. Clones were sequenced by immunoSEQ multiplex PCR, and TCRdb holds only the in-frame ones, with some missing. The data show some 150,000 clones, about 82% seen once. Sequencing used peripheral blood, obtained 28 days after the second AZD1222 dose. These receptors were taken from an adult who received the AZD1222 COVID-19 vaccine.

V gene TRBV12-3 or TRBV12-4 combines with J gene TRBJ2-5; 8 bases agree with TRBD2. V trimming: 6 bases; J trimming: 0 bases; junction bases outside the gene matches: 0. The CDR3 sequence is 13 residues long. The DNA of the CDR3 is TGTGCCAGCAGGACTAGCGACCAAGAGACCCAGTACTTC. Translating it yields CASRTSDQETQYF.

The chain carries TRBV6-5 and TRBJ2-2; perhaps TRBD1 as D (6 bases). The CDR3 is 15 amino acids. Trimming took off 6 bases at V and 0 bases at J, with 11 bases between the two ends. Looked up from germline, CDR1 is MNHEY and CDR2 is SVGAGI. The CDR3 loop reads CASRPGTTNTGELFF. The CDR3 region has the DNA TGTGCCAGCAGACCCGGGACAACGAACACCGGGGAGCTGTTTTTT.

The chain couples TRBV27 to TRBJ1-6, with D unclear. Germline V CDR1 and CDR2: MNHEY, SMNVEV (reference sequence). V lost 6 bases, J lost 7 bases, and 10 bases lay in between. The CDR3 runs 13 residues. The CDR3 protein is CASRHRGNSPLHF. CDR3 in DNA: TGTGCCAGCAGGCACCGCGGCAATTCACCCCTCCACTTT.